This T cell receptor (beta chain) originates from a study of vaccination and CD4 T cells after COVID-19. Treatment defined: roughly nine-day PBMC culture with coronavirus spike peptide pools or control peptides (ViraFEST assay). The authors replaced half the medium with fresh IL-2 medium on days 3 and 7. Study results and caveats: Early timepoints after natural infection were not analyzed in these convalescent patients.

Researchers used the Oncomine TCR Beta short-read assay to sequence DNA from cultured CD4+ T cells. TCRdb re-analysed the PCR reads in MiXCR, keeping a single row per CDR3 protein. Of 15,000 to 20,000 distinct CDR3 sequences detected, 43% appear once; the ten largest clones hold less than 8.5%. To note about this clonotype: The antigen is unknown.

This CDR3 is built from 15 residues. V lost 3 bases, J lost 4 bases, and 15 bases lay in between. Germline V gene data show CDR1 as MDHEN and CDR2 as SYDVKM. The V gene is TRBV28, the J gene TRBJ1-1, with a weak D call TRBD1 (5 bases). This receptor was taken from a human donor who had recovered from COVID-19. The material was CD4+ T cells from blood, cultured in vitro, obtained after SARS-CoV-2 vaccination. This CDR3 reads CASSFMGRESTEAFF. The CDR3 DNA is TGTGCCAGCAGTTTTATGGGCAGGGAAAGCACTGAAGCTTTCTTT.